This is a list of T cell receptor beta chains from one sample in a study of T cell responses to AZD1222 COVID-19 vaccine. TCRdb's table, derived via immunoSEQ multiplex PCR, lists solely in-frame clones and lacks some. The data show 110,000 to 150,000 clones, with about 92% seen just once and approximately 0.96% held by the top ten. The sample consisted of peripheral blood, taken on day 0 of MenACWY control vaccination. These receptors originate from an adult in good health. Both conserved end residues are trimmed from each CDR3.

cdr3_aa: ASGREQESYEQY
j_call: TRBJ2-7
v_call: TRBV2

cdr3_aa: ASSLETDNEQF
j_call: TRBJ2-1
v_call: TRBV11-2

cdr3_aa: ASSRSGPSNIQY
j_call: TRBJ2-4
v_call: TRBV6-5

cdr3_aa: ASSKGTDTQY
j_call: TRBJ2-3
v_call: TRBV5-1

cdr3_aa: ASSLNYGYT
j_call: TRBJ1-2
v_call: TRBV4-2

cdr3_aa: ASTDSSNQPQH
j_call: TRBJ1-5
v_call: TRBV2

cdr3_aa: ASSLRPPVSGANVLT
j_call: TRBJ2-6
v_call: TRBV5-6

cdr3_aa: ASSEALGEADEKLF
j_call: TRBJ1-4
v_call: TRBV6-1

cdr3_aa: ASSEVESTEAF
j_call: TRBJ1-1
v_call: TRBV2

cdr3_aa: ASSLSSETTTYNEQF
j_call: TRBJ2-1
v_call: TRBV27

cdr3_aa: ASSLPKGAVPSPLH
j_call: TRBJ1-6
v_call: TRBV28

cdr3_aa: ASGTGTALHGYT
j_call: TRBJ1-2
v_call: TRBV12-5

cdr3_aa: SVLGTEAF
j_call: TRBJ1-1
v_call: TRBV29-1

cdr3_aa: ASSLAGRGAYGYT
j_call: TRBJ1-2
v_call: TRBV7-8

cdr3_aa: ASSDFSAPAGELF
j_call: TRBJ2-2
v_call: TRBV6-1

cdr3_aa: ASSLNFPSTQY
j_call: TRBJ2-3
v_call: TRBV28

cdr3_aa: ASSRTSGIVYNEQF
j_call: TRBJ2-1
v_call: TRBV6-2/TRBV6-3

cdr3_aa: ASSVGRGSTDTQY
j_call: TRBJ2-3
v_call: TRBV9

cdr3_aa: ASSQEQPGPLH
j_call: TRBJ1-6
v_call: TRBV14

cdr3_aa: ASSWTGTPGSEKLF
j_call: TRBJ1-4
v_call: TRBV6-5

cdr3_aa: ASSLVGWDTEAF
j_call: TRBJ1-1
v_call: TRBV28

cdr3_aa: SAGTDSGAF
j_call: TRBJ1-1
v_call: TRBV20-1

cdr3_aa: ASSEWRSPCTEAF
j_call: TRBJ1-1
v_call: TRBV10-1

cdr3_aa: ASSPQGQLTNEKLF
j_call: TRBJ1-4
v_call: TRBV9

cdr3_aa: ATGDWDRGNYGYT
j_call: TRBJ1-2
v_call: TRBV24-1

cdr3_aa: ASSESAWGAF
j_call: TRBJ1-1
v_call: TRBV6-1

cdr3_aa: ASSVSPRDGGNNEQF
j_call: TRBJ2-1
v_call: TRBV9

cdr3_aa: AWRGQAFYEQY
j_call: TRBJ2-7
v_call: TRBV30

cdr3_aa: ASIRGGRPNYGYT
j_call: TRBJ1-2
v_call: TRBV5-6

cdr3_aa: ASSQAWTGIVDEQY
j_call: TRBJ2-7
v_call: TRBV4-1

cdr3_aa: SVVGQVYEQY
j_call: TRBJ2-7
v_call: TRBV29-1

cdr3_aa: ASSLRRTGTSNQPQH
j_call: TRBJ1-5
v_call: TRBV28

cdr3_aa: ASSMEGGGRNEQY
j_call: TRBJ2-7
v_call: TRBV19

cdr3_aa: ASSGTSGQHTGELF
j_call: TRBJ2-2
v_call: TRBV14

cdr3_aa: ASSLAPRTGTGNTIY
j_call: TRBJ1-3
v_call: TRBV7-2

cdr3_aa: ATSRRSGVSGANVLT
j_call: TRBJ2-6
v_call: TRBV15

cdr3_aa: ASSSASDTQY
j_call: TRBJ2-3
v_call: TRBV28

cdr3_aa: ATSATSGSETQY
j_call: TRBJ2-5
v_call: TRBV10-3

cdr3_aa: ASSQGIHSNQPQH
j_call: TRBJ1-5
v_call: TRBV4-1

cdr3_aa: AWREPWADSNQPQH
j_call: TRBJ1-5
v_call: TRBV30

cdr3_aa: ASSLLNRGPYEQY
j_call: TRBJ2-7
v_call: TRBV27

cdr3_aa: ASSPPTGNYGYT
j_call: TRBJ1-2
v_call: TRBV18

cdr3_aa: ASSPFSRSYNEQF
j_call: TRBJ2-1
v_call: TRBV7-2

cdr3_aa: ASGPEYEQY
j_call: TRBJ2-7
v_call: TRBV21-1

cdr3_aa: ASSPDTGGTQY
j_call: TRBJ2-5
v_call: TRBV3-1/TRBV3-2

cdr3_aa: ASSYDSNYGYT
j_call: TRBJ1-2
v_call: TRBV7-3

cdr3_aa: ASSPPGPNTEAF
j_call: TRBJ1-1
v_call: TRBV18

cdr3_aa: ASSQLVSGGSYEQY
j_call: TRBJ2-7
v_call: TRBV16

cdr3_aa: ASSLWGGGNQPQH
j_call: TRBJ1-5
v_call: TRBV28

cdr3_aa: ASGRTGMRNSPLH
j_call: TRBJ1-6
v_call: TRBV27

cdr3_aa: ASRGPHPLQDTQY
j_call: TRBJ2-3
v_call: TRBV6-5

cdr3_aa: ASSSQPNTGNTIY
j_call: TRBJ1-3
v_call: TRBV5-1